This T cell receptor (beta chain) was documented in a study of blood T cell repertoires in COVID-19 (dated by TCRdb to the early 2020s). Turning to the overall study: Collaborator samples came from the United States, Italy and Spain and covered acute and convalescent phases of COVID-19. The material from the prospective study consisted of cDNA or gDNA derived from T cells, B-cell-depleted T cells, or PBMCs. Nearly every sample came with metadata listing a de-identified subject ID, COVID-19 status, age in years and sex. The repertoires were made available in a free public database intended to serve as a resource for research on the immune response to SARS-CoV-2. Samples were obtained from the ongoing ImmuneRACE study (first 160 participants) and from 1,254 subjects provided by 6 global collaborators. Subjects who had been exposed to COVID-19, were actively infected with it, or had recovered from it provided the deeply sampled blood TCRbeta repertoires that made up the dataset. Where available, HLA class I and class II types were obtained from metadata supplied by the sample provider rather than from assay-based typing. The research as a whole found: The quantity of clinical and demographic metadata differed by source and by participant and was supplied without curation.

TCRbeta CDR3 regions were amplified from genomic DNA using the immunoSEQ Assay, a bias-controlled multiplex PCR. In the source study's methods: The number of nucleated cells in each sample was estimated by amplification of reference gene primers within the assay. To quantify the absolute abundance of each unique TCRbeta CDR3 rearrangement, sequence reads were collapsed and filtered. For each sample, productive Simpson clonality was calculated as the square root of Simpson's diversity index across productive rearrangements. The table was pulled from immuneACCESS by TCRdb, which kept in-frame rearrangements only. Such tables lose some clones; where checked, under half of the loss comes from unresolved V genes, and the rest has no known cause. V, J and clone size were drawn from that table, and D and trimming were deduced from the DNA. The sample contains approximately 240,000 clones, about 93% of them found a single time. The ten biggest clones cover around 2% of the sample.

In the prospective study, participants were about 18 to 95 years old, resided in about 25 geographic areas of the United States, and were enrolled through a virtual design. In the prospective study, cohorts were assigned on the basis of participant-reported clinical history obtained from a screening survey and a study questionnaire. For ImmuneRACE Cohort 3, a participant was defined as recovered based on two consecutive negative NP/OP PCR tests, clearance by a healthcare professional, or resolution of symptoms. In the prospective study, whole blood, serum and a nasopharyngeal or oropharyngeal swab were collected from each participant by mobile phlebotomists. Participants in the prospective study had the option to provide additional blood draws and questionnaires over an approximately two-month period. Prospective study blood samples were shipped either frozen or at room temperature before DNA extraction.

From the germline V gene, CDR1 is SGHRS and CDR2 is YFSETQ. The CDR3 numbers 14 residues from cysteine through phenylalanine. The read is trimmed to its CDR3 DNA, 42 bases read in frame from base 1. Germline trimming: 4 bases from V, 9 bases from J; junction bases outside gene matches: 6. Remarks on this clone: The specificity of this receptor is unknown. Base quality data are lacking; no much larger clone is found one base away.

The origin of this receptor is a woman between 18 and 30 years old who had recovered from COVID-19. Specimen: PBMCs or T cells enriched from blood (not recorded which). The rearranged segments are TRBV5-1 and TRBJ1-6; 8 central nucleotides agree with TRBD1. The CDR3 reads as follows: CASSNDRGGSPLHF. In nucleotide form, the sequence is TGCGCCAGCAGCAACGACAGGGGAGGTTCACCCCTCCACTTT.